Listed below are T cell receptor beta chains from one sample, sequenced in a study of shared clonotypes between healthy human individuals. Sequencing was performed with immunoSEQ multiplex PCR; in TCRdb, only in-frame clones are kept and a portion is missing. Of just over 2,000,000 clones detected, over 85% appear once; the ten largest clones hold about 0.13%. Sequenced material: naive CD4+ T cells sorted from blood. These receptor sequences come from a man aged 18-30 years in good health. The CDR3 runs from the conserved cysteine through the conserved F or W. D genes are given only for firm matches. The listing skips clone size in some rows; elsewhere it reads once, few, many or a size class.

>-|TRBD1|TRBJ2-1|TRBV28
TGTGCCAGCAGGTTACAGGGGCGGGAGCAGTTCTTC
CASRLQGREQFF
>-|-|TRBJ2-1|TRBV2
TGTGCCAGCAGGGGAAACCAGAATGAGCAGTTCTTC
CASRGNQNEQFF
>-|-|TRBJ1-2|TRBV7-2
TGTGCCAGCAGCCTAACGGGGCAGGGGAACTATGGCTACACCTTC
CASSLTGQGNYGYTF
>-|TRBD1|TRBJ1-2|TRBV5-6
TGTGCCAGCAGCTTGGACAGGGGGATCGGTTTCGGCTACACCTTC
CASSLDRGIGFGYTF
>-|-|TRBJ2-2|TRBV9
TGTGCCAGCAGCGCTTTTGGTAGCGCCAACACCGGGGAGCTGTTTTTT
CASSAFGSANTGELFF
>-|TRBD1|TRBJ2-7|TRBV10-1
TGCGCCAGCAGTGACCCCGGGACAGGGGACTACGAGCAGTACTTC
CASSDPGTGDYEQYF
>-|-|TRBJ1-2|TRBV6-6
TGTGCCAGCAGTTCCGAGGGGTCCAGGGGCGACTATGGCTACACCTTC
CASSSEGSRGDYGYTF
>-|TRBD1|TRBJ1-4|TRBV5-4
TGTGCCAGCAGCGTACAGGGGGCCTCTAATGAAAAACTGTTTTTT
CASSVQGASNEKLFF
>-|-|TRBJ2-2|TRBV6-6
TGTGCCAGCAGTTACTCGACCCCGAGGGCCACCGGGGAGCTGTTTTTT
CASSYSTPRATGELFF
>-|TRBD2|TRBJ2-3|TRBV14
TGTGCCAGCAGCCAAGGACTAGCCTTCGGCACAGATACGCAGTATTTT
CASSQGLAFGTDTQYF
>-|-|TRBJ2-3|TRBV11-2
TGTGCCAGCAGCCCCTTGGGGGTCACAGATACGCAGTATTTT
CASSPLGVTDTQYF
>-|-|TRBJ1-6|TRBV28
TGTGCCAGCAGTGCACAGGTAATTTATAATTCACCCCTCCACTTT
CASSAQVIYNSPLHF
>-|TRBD1|TRBJ1-2|TRBV27
TGTGCCAGCAGTCAAAGACAGGGGCATTCTAACTATGGCTACACCTTC
CASSQRQGHSNYGYTF
>-|-|TRBJ1-6|TRBV27
TGTGCCAGCAGTTTTGGGGTCACAGGGTTCTCCTATAATTCACCCCTCCACTTT
CASSFGVTGFSYNSPLHF
>-|-|TRBJ1-2|TRBV5-1
TGCGCCAGCAGCTTGGGGCCGGACAACAGCTATGGCTACACCTTC
CASSLGPDNSYGYTF
>-|-|TRBJ1-1|TRBV9
TGTGCCAGCAGCGTAGGAGGGAGGAACACTGAAGCTTTCTTT
CASSVGGRNTEAFF
>-|TRBD2|TRBJ2-7|TRBV5-6
TGTGCCAGCAGCTTGGGGGCGGGAGCCGCCAACGAGCAGTACTTC
CASSLGAGAANEQYF
>-|TRBD1|TRBJ2-1|TRBV7-3
TGTGCCAGCAGCTTCGACAGGGGCAGTGATGAGCAGTTCTTC
CASSFDRGSDEQFF
>-|TRBD1|TRBJ1-1|TRBV7-8
TGTGCCAGCAGCTTAGCAGGGTCGGGACAGGGGACTGAAGCCTTCTTT
CASSLAGSGQGTEAFF
>-|-|TRBJ2-5|TRBV5-4
TGTGCCAGCAGCTTTGAGGGGGTCGAGACCCAGTACTTC
CASSFEGVETQYF
>-|-|TRBJ2-5|TRBV27
TGTGCCAGCAGTGGGGGGGCGCTGATAGAGACCCAGTACTTC
CASSGGALIETQYF
>-|-|TRBJ1-6|TRBV11-2
TGTGCCAGCAGCTTATGGGACGATAATTCACCCCTCCACTTT
CASSLWDDNSPLHF
>-|TRBD2|TRBJ2-1|TRBV6-6
TGTGCCAGCAGACCACTAGCGGGAGGGTACAATGAGCAGTTCTTC
CASRPLAGGYNEQFF
>-|-|TRBJ1-3|TRBV10-3
TGTGCCATAGAAGGGGGAAACACCATATATTTT
CAIEGGNTIYF
>once|-|TRBJ2-5|TRBV21-1
TGTGCCAGCAGCAAAGAGGGACTAGCGGGGGCGTACCAAGAGACCCAGTACTTC
CASSKEGLAGAYQETQYF